In this sample, the clone carrying this T cell receptor beta chain turned up many times. This specimen comes from a study of T cells in Graves' hyperthyroidism and ophthalmopathy. Study summary: Upon initial diagnosis and before any treatment, peripheral blood was collected.

TCR beta CDR3 regions were amplified from RNA. The HTBI set primed first-round TCR CDR3 RT-PCR. In TCRdb, the multiplex PCR reads were re-called with MiXCR into one record per CDR3 protein. Counted here are roughly 400,000 distinct CDR3 sequences, around 15% occurring once; the ten biggest clones make up 25% to 30%. CDR3 length: 16 amino acids. Losses at the gene ends were 4 bases for V and 1 base for J; bases not matched to a gene: 4. Germline V lookup: CDR1 LGHDT, CDR2 YNNKEL (reference sequence). The chain couples TRBV3-1 to TRBJ2-7; the match to TRBD2 covers 13 bases. This receptor was obtained from a man aged 50-59 years with Graves' ophthalmopathy. Sequencing was done on a sample of blood. CDR3 in DNA: TGTGCCAGCAGCCGCGGGACTAGCGGGAATTCCTACGAGCAGTACTTC. It is translated as CASSRGTSGNSYEQYF.